The 27 T cell receptor beta chains below all came from one sample that was sequenced in a study of CD8 T cells in ankylosing spondylitis. MiXCR was run by TCRdb on the 5' RACE reads, yielding one entry per CDR3 protein. The data show about 200,000 distinct CDR3 sequences, roughly 25% seen once. The sequenced sample consisted of blood, either unsorted or a sorted T cell fraction (not recorded which). Receptor source: a male donor with ankylosing spondylitis or in good health (not recorded which).

V usage is TRBV2 and J usage is TRBJ2-7; D perhaps matches TRBD1 (6 bases). Looked up from germline, CDR1 is SNHLY and CDR2 is FYNNEI. This CDR3 region has 13 residues. With 6 bases removed from V and 2 bases from J, the gap between germline ends came to 11 bases. CDR3 nucleotide sequence: TGTGCCAGCAGCTGGACAGCCGCCTACGAGCAGTACTTC. Protein product: CASSWTAAYEQYF.

With respect to this clonotype: The junction departs from the called germline gene at one end, perhaps through a read error. In nucleotides, the CDR3 is TGTGCCTGCAGTTTAGTCGGAAGGGGGACAGGGGGGAACACTGAAGCTTTCTTT. It yields the protein CACSLVGRGTGGNTEAFF. The chain couples TRBV2 to TRBJ1-1; TRBD1 aligns across 11 bases. CDR1 and CDR2 (germline): SNHLY, FYNNEI. This CDR3 region has 18 residues.

The chain links TRBV29-1 to TRBJ2-7; maybe TRBD1 (5 bases). Germline V gene data show CDR1 as SQVTM and CDR2 as ANQGSEA. V lost 5 bases, J lost 3 bases, and 11 bases lay in between. The CDR3 loop spans 12 amino acids. CDR3 residues: CSVQKGHYEQYF. In nucleotides, the CDR3 is TGCAGCGTTCAAAAGGGGCACTACGAGCAGTACTTC.

The chain recombines TRBV20-1 with TRBJ2-7; TRBD1 aligns across 8 bases. Germline V gene data show CDR1 as DFQATT and CDR2 as SNEGSKA (reference sequence). The trim removed 6 bases at V and 5 bases at J, leaving 6 bases unmatched. The CDR3 loop spans 12 amino acids. CDR3 residues: CSALDRDDEQYF. CDR3 coding DNA: TGCAGTGCCTTGGACAGGGACGACGAGCAGTACTTC.

The sample holds a few counts of this clonotype. J is TRBJ1-2 and V is TRBV29-1; unclear D gene. CDR3 length: 10 residues. Germline V gene sequence: CDR1 SQVTM, CDR2 ANQGSEA. Deletions cut 3 bases from V and 7 bases from J, with 6 bases between. CDR3 in amino acids: CSVDGGGYTF. CDR3 coding DNA: TGCAGCGTTGACGGCGGTGGCTACACCTTC.

The chain carries TRBV10-3 and TRBJ2-5; D may be TRBD2 (5 bases). The CDR3 loop spans 11 amino acids. Germline-derived CDR1 and CDR2 are ENHRY and SYGVKD. V shed 3 bases and J shed 12 bases, with 11 bases lying between them. In DNA form, the CDR3 reads TGTGCCATCAGTGACGGAGCGGTAAAGTACTTC. It is translated as CAISDGAVKYF.

The rearrangement uses TRBV10-3 and TRBJ1-2; D unclear. The CDR3 is made up of 12 amino acids. The germline CDR1 and CDR2 sequences are ENHRY and SYGVKD. The V gene lost 4 bases and the J gene lost 8 bases, with 11 bases spanning the gap. The DNA for the CDR3 is TGTGCCATCAGTGCAACCGAGGGAGGCTACACCTTC. Its protein is CAISATEGGYTF.

The rearrangement links TRBV20-1 to TRBJ2-3, with D tentatively TRBD1 (6 bases). The CDR3 totals 13 residues. V was trimmed by 3 bases and J by 4 bases, leaving 11 bases between them. Germline V gives CDR1 DFQATT, CDR2 SNEGSKA (reference sequence). The CDR3 DNA sequence: TGCAGTGCTAGCCGGGACACCGCAGATACGCAGTATTTT. This sequence encodes CSASRDTADTQYF.

V and J are TRBV5-5 and TRBJ2-1, with TRBD2 matching 15 bases. Germline values: CDR1 SGHKS, CDR2 YYEKEE (reference sequence). Unmatched junction bases numbered 2, after V lost 0 bases and J lost 10 bases. This CDR3 comprises 15 residues. DNA for the CDR3: TGTGCCAGCAGCTTGGATGGGACTAGCGGGAGGGAGCAGTTCTTC. Amino acid sequence: CASSLDGTSGREQFF.

This clonotype was observed many times. The rearrangement links TRBV25-1 to TRBJ2-2; 8 bases fit TRBD2. This CDR3 region has 16 residues. V was clipped by 4 bases and J by 4 bases; unmatched bases: 8. Germline V lookup: CDR1 MGHDK, CDR2 SYGVNS. Here the CDR3 reads CASSAPGLAGTGELFF. The CDR3 region has the DNA TGTGCCAGCAGTGCTCCAGGGCTAGCGGGCACCGGGGAGCTGTTTTTT.

This clonotype came up many times. This chain links TRBV4-2 with TRBJ2-5; D is possibly TRBD1 (6 bases). Germline CDR1 and CDR2: LGHNA and YNFKEQ. The CDR3 contains 17 residues. Trimming removed 4 bases at V and 1 base at J, with 19 bases between. The CDR3 DNA is TGTGCCAGCAGCCCGCTCCACCCGACAGGTGTCCAAGAGACCCAGTACTTC. It yields the protein CASSPLHPTGVQETQYF.

The count of this clonotype is one. Sequence at one end of the junction differs from germline and may be a read error. The chain links TRBV20-1 to TRBJ2-7; TRBD2 matches 10 bases. CDR1 is DFQATT and CDR2 is SNEGSKA in the germline V gene (reference sequence). The CDR3 has 14 residues. CDR3 region: CSATLAGVTYERYF. For the CDR3, the DNA is TGCAGTGCTACCCTAGCGGGAGTGACTTACGAGCGGTACTTC.

This sequence joins TRBV12-3 or TRBV12-4 and TRBJ1-2, with 7 nucleotides matching TRBD1. The junction had 5 bases not matched to a gene; V was cut back by 4 bases and J by 9 bases. The CDR3 loop spans 12 amino acids. CDR3 in DNA: TGTGCCAGCAGTTCACCACAGGGGAGCTACACCTTC. Translating it yields CASSSPQGSYTF.

DNA of the CDR3: TGTGCCAGCACCTCTGCCGGACAGAGAGGAAATGAAAAACTGTTTTTT. It translates to CASTSAGQRGNEKLFF. The V call is TRBV5-5, the J call TRBJ1-4; maybe TRBD1 (6 bases). V was trimmed by 6 bases and J by 5 bases, leaving 20 bases between them. The length of the CDR3 is 16 residues. The germline V gene encodes CDR1 SGHKS and CDR2 YYEKEE (reference sequence).

The table lists this clonotype with many counts. The V gene is TRBV29-1, the J gene TRBJ2-1; TRBD2 matches 9 bases. J lost 4 bases, V lost 1 base, and 14 bases had no gene match. The germline gives CDR1 SQVTM, CDR2 ANQGSEA. The CDR3 length is 18 residues. Here the CDR3 reads CSVEVRAGAGGRYNEQFF. The CDR3 nucleotides are TGCAGCGTTGAAGTGAGGGCTGGAGCGGGAGGACGGTACAATGAGCAGTTCTTC.

The genes are TRBV10-3 and TRBJ2-1; 16 bases are shared with TRBD2. Unmatched junction bases numbered 6, after V lost 6 bases and J lost 7 bases. Germline CDR1 is ENHRY and CDR2 is SYGVKD. This CDR3 comprises 16 residues. This CDR3 reads CAIREGTSGRVNEQFF. The DNA for the CDR3 is TGTGCCATCAGGGAAGGGACTAGCGGGAGGGTGAATGAGCAGTTCTTC.

In its sample, this clonotype was seen many times. The chain links TRBV9 to TRBJ1-1; no firm D call. V was shortened by 1 base and J by 1 base, with 5 bases between the two germline ends. The CDR3 consists of 13 residues. The germline CDR1 and CDR2 sequences are SGDLS and YYNGEE. CDR3 amino acids: CASSVHGNTEAFF. CDR3 sequence (DNA): TGTGCCAGCAGCGTACATGGGAACACTGAAGCTTTCTTT.

This clonotype turned up a few times. V gene TRBV20-1 combines with J gene TRBJ1-1; possible D gene TRBD1, 6 bases. CDR3 length equals 13 residues. V lost 5 bases and J 1 base, leaving 11 bases between the germline ends. Germline V gene sequence: CDR1 DFQATT, CDR2 SNEGSKA (reference sequence). The CDR3 DNA follows: TGCAGTGCTCCGGACAGCGGGAACACTGAAGCTTTCTTT. It codes for CSAPDSGNTEAFF.

The chain links TRBV12-3 or TRBV12-4 to TRBJ2-3, with a weak D call TRBD2 (6 bases). The CDR3 is 18 residues long. The CDR3 sequence is CTFSFGSAAGLITDTQYF. CDR3 bases: TGTACCTTCAGTTTTGGTTCAGCGGCGGGACTTATCACAGATACGCAGTATTTT.

This clonotype was observed at least ten times. The CDR3 reads CSARNDRTNSPLHF. The CDR3 DNA sequence: TGCAGTGCTAGAAACGACAGGACCAATTCACCCCTCCACTTT. The chain has TRBV20-1 and TRBJ1-6, with D tentatively TRBD1 (6 bases). From germline, CDR1 is DFQATT and CDR2 SNEGSKA (reference sequence). CDR3 length: 14 residues. The V and J ends lost 2 bases and 7 bases respectively, with 12 bases between them.

V and J are TRBV6-1 and TRBJ2-7; TRBD1 is a possible D gene (6 bases). Germline loops: CDR1 MNHNS, CDR2 SASEGT. The germline V and J ends were trimmed by 6 bases and 1 base, with 13 bases remaining between them. CDR3 length: 14 amino acids. CDR3 residues: CASSHLGHSYEQYF. The CDR3 DNA is TGTGCCAGCAGCCACCTGGGACATTCCTACGAGCAGTACTTC.

This clonotype is a singleton in its sample. The chain recombines TRBV12-3 or TRBV12-4 with TRBJ1-1, with 10 positions matching TRBD1. Trimming cost V 6 bases and J 5 bases; bases outside gene matches: 9. The CDR3 sequence is 15 residues long. This chain's CDR3 is CASRSTGQGSTEAFF. CDR3 DNA: TGTGCCAGCAGATCTACGGGACAGGGGAGTACTGAAGCTTTCTTT.

The chain recombines TRBV12-3 or TRBV12-4 with TRBJ1-5; D unresolved. V dropped 7 bases and J dropped 4 bases, with 14 bases sitting between them. The CDR3 covers 14 residues. This chain's CDR3 is CASTYPGFNQPQHF. The CDR3 coding sequence is TGTGCCAGCACCTACCCAGGTTTTAATCAGCCCCAGCATTTT.

This clonotype has just a few counts. DNA of the CDR3: TGCAGTGCTAGAGGGACTAGCGGGAGACAGTACTTC. Protein: CSARGTSGRQYF. The V call is TRBV20-1, the J call TRBJ2-7; 13 bases agree with TRBD2. There are 12 residues in the CDR3. Germline V lookup: CDR1 DFQATT, CDR2 SNEGSKA (reference sequence). With V trimmed by 1 base and J by 10 bases, 1 base remained unmatched.

The chain links TRBV10-3 to TRBJ2-6; TRBD1 might be the D (6 bases). The V end lost 0 bases, the J end lost 2 bases, and 8 bases lay between the germline ends. Looked up from germline, CDR1 is ENHRY and CDR2 is SYGVKD. This CDR3 comprises 16 residues. In nucleotides, the CDR3 is TGTGCCATCAGTGAGTCCTGGACAGCTGGGGCCAACGTCCTGACTTTC. Its translation is CAISESWTAGANVLTF.

This clonotype was seen repeatedly, ten times or more. The chain combines TRBV7-8 with TRBJ2-5; the D is unclear. Germline assignment: CDR1 SGHVS and CDR2 FQNEAQ. V was shortened by 2 bases and J by 4 bases, with 5 bases between the two germline ends. The CDR3 consists of 12 residues. The CDR3 bases are TGTGCCAGCAGCTTAATCGGAGAGACCCAGTACTTC. It specifies CASSLIGETQYF.

This clonotype was observed a handful of times. The chain recombines TRBV6-2 or TRBV6-3 with TRBJ2-1; D possibly corresponds to TRBD2 (6 bases). The CDR3 length is 16 residues. Trimming removed 6 bases at V and 0 bases at J, with 15 bases between. CDR1 and CDR2 (germline): MNHEY, SVGEGT. The CDR3 sequence: CASSPLSGSSYNEQFF. CDR3 DNA sequence: TGTGCCAGCAGCCCACTTAGCGGAAGCTCCTACAATGAGCAGTTCTTC.